This T cell receptor (beta chain) was identified in a study of cytomegalovirus exposure and HLA in healthy donors. Study details: From some 180 million T cells, an earlier analysis saw under 140 million unique TCR beta sequences.

From germline, CDR1 is SGHKS and CDR2 YYEKEE (reference sequence). The V gene end was trimmed by 0 bases and the J gene end by 6 bases; junction bases not matched to a gene: 6. The CDR3 runs 15 residues. The primer mix had 60 Vbeta and 13 Jbeta primers. The repertoire was sequenced with immunoSEQ multiplex PCR; TCRdb's copy has only in-frame clones and lacks some. This listing includes about 110,000 clones. The TCR originated in a man aged 18 to 35 in good health and CMV-seronegative. This chain joins TRBV5-5 and TRBJ2-1; TRBD2 aligns across 7 bases. Sample: PBMCs. CDR3 sequence reads: CASSLGAGVGNEQFF. CDR3 coding DNA: TGTGCCAGCAGCTTGGGTGCGGGAGTGGGCAATGAGCAGTTCTTC.